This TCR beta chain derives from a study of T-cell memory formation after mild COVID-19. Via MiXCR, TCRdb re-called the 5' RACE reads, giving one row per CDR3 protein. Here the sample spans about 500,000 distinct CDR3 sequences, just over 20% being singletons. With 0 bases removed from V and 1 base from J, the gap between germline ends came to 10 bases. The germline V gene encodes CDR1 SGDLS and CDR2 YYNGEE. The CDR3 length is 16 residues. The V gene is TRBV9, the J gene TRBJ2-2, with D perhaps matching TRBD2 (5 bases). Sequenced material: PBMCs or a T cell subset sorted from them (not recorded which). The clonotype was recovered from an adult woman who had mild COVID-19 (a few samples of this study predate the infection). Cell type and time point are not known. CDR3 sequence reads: CASSVGGGWNTGELFF. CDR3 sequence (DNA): TGTGCCAGCAGCGTAGGTGGCGGGTGGAACACCGGGGAGCTGTTTTTT. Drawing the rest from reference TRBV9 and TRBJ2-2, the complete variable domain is DSGVTQTPKHLITATGQRVTLRCSPRSGDLSVYWYQQSLDQGLQFLIQYYNGEERAKGNILERFSAQQFPDLHSELNLSSLELGDSALYFCASSVGGGWNTGELFFGEGSRLTVL.